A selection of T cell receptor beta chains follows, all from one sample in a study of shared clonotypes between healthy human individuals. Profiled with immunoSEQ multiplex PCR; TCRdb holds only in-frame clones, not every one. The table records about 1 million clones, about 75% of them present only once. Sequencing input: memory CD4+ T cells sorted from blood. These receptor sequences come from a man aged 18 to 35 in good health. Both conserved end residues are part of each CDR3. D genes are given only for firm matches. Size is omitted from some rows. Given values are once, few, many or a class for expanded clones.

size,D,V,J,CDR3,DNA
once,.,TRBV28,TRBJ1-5,CASSRPGDQPQHF,TGTGCCAGCAGTCGCCCCGGGGATCAGCCCCAGCATTTT
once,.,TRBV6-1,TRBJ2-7,CASSELFYEQYF,TGTGCCAGCAGTGAACTGTTCTACGAGCAGTACTTC
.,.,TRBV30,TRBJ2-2,CAWRAPPSTGELFF,TGTGCCTGGAGGGCCCCCCCCTCCACCGGGGAGCTGTTTTTT
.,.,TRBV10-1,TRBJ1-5,CASSTSLQGYSNQPQHF,TGCGCCAGCAGTACCTCGCTACAGGGTTATAGCAATCAGCCCCAGCATTTT
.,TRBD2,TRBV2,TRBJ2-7,CASSRESGSYYEQYF,TGTGCCAGCAGTCGAGAAAGCGGGAGCTACTACGAGCAGTACTTC
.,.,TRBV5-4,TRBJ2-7,CASSLDGVYEQYF,TGTGCCAGCAGCCTCGACGGCGTCTACGAGCAGTACTTC
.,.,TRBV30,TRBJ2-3,CAWSPQGVSTDTQYF,TGTGCCTGGAGCCCTCAGGGTGTTAGCACAGATACGCAGTATTTT
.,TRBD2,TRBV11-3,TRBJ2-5,CASSLTSGRRETQYF,TGTGCCAGCAGCTTGACTAGCGGGAGAAGGGAGACCCAGTACTTC
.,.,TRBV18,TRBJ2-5,CASSPAGQETQYF,TGTGCCAGCTCACCAGCCGGCCAAGAGACCCAGTACTTC
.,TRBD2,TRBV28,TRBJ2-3,CASTKSGGRSDTQYF,TGTGCCAGCACCAAAAGCGGGGGGAGGTCAGATACGCAGTATTTT
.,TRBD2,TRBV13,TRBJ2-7,CASSLSGMGFEQYF,TGTGCCAGCAGCTTGAGCGGGATGGGATTCGAGCAGTACTTC
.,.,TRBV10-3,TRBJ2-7,CAIKASVYGTSSYEQYF,TGTGCCATCAAGGCGAGTGTCTACGGGACAAGCTCCTACGAGCAGTACTTC
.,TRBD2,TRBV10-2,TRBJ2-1,CASSQTSGGGEQFF,TGCGCCAGCAGTCAGACTAGCGGGGGGGGTGAGCAGTTCTTC
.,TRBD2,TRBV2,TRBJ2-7,CASRAGTSGGPEQYF,TGTGCCAGCAGAGCTGGGACTAGCGGGGGGCCCGAGCAGTACTTC
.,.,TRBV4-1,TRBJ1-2,CASSQDLLDPRGGYTF,TGCGCCAGCAGCCAAGATCTTTTGGATCCCCGGGGTGGCTACACCTTC
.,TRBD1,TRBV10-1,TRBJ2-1,CASSRDRGRNEQFF,TGCGCCAGCAGTCGGGACAGGGGGCGAAATGAGCAGTTCTTC
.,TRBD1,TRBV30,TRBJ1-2,CAWSAQGGGYTF,TGTGCCTGGAGTGCGCAAGGGGGCGGCTACACCTTC
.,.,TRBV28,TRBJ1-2,CASGNRAWIENYGYTF,TGTGCCAGTGGAAACAGGGCTTGGATTGAAAACTATGGCTACACCTTC
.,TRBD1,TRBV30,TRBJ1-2,CAWSVRAGGSVGYTF,TGTGCCTGGAGTGTACGGGCAGGGGGCTCAGTTGGCTACACCTTC
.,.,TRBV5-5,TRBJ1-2,CASSKETGSTSSYGYTF,TGTGCCAGCAGCAAAGAAACAGGATCAACGTCCTCCTATGGCTACACCTTC
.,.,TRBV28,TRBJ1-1,CASTLGGAGGNTEAFF,TGTGCCAGCACCCTGGGGGGGGCTGGGGGGAACACTGAAGCTTTCTTT
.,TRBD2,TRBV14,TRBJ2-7,CASSQDLAGETVQYF,TGTGCCAGCAGCCAAGACCTAGCGGGGGAAACTGTGCAGTACTTC
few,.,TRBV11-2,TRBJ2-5,CASSPPVGETQYF,TGTGCCAGCAGCCCCCCTGTAGGGGAGACCCAGTACTTC
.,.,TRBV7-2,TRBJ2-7,CASSSQGRAYEQYF,TGTGCCAGCAGCTCACAGGGAAGGGCCTACGAGCAGTACTTC
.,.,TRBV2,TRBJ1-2,CASSQTGNKGYTF,TGTGCCAGCAGTCAAACAGGAAATAAAGGCTACACCTTC
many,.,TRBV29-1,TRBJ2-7,CSVEEFKGVRYYEQYF,TGCAGCGTTGAAGAGTTTAAGGGGGTCCGCTACTACGAGCAGTACTTC
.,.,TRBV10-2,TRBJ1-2,CASRDQGNYGYTF,TGCGCCAGCAGGGACCAGGGGAACTATGGCTACACCTTC
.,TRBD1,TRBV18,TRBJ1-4,CASSYSSGGMEKLFF,TGTGCCAGCTCATACTCCTCAGGGGGTATGGAAAAACTGTTTTTT
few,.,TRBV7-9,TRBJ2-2,CASSLGPTGELFF,TGTGCCAGCAGCTTGGGCCCCACCGGGGAGCTGTTTTTT
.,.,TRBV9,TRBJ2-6,CASSVTGAILSGANVLTF,TGTGCCAGCAGCGTAACAGGAGCTATTCTTTCTGGGGCCAACGTCCTGACTTTC
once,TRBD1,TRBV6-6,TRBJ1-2,CASSARGPNYGYTF,TGTGCCAGCAGTGCTAGGGGGCCCAACTATGGCTACACCTTC
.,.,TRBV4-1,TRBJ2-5,CASSTLPPETQYF,TGCGCCAGCAGCACCCTCCCACCGGAGACCCAGTACTTC